The subject of this entry is one T cell receptor (beta chain). Antigen specificity is unknown. This sample stems from a study of Ad26.COV2.S vaccination and SARS-CoV-2 variants. Study results and caveats: While placebo recipients had lower spike-specific TCR breadth, vaccine recipients had more. The breadth of spike-specific CD8+ and CD4+ T cell responses after vaccination was reportedly substantial.

Noted treatment: about 20 received Ad26.COV2.S at low or high dose, single or two shots; several received placebo; per-sample allocation not given. Samples were taken on day 63 after the first vaccine or placebo injection. An adult of 18-55 years in Boston served as donor. Germline V gene sequence: CDR1 SGHDT, CDR2 YYEEEE. V trimming: 4 bases; J trimming: 12 bases; junction bases outside the gene matches: 8. The CDR3 sequence is 13 residues long. TCRdb keeps only in-frame clones here, not all; method: immunoSEQ multiplex PCR. Of about 440,000 clones listed, about 90% are singletons. The material was peripheral blood, obtained in a trial of Ad26.COV2.S vaccine versus placebo. The sequence was obtained from a person between 18 and 59 years old who received the Ad26.COV2.S COVID-19 vaccine or a placebo. The J gene is TRBJ2-1, the V gene TRBV5-6; 9 bases match TRBD1. CDR3 in DNA: TGTGCCAGCAGCCTGGGACAGGGAATTCCGCAGTTCTTC. Amino acid sequence: CASSLGQGIPQFF.